These 5 T cell receptor beta chains were sequenced from one sample in a study of cytomegalovirus exposure and HLA in healthy donors (dated by TCRdb to about 2017). The method behind the library was the immunoSEQ multiplex PCR assay. For the multiplex PCR, a mixture combining 60 forward primers for TCR Vbeta segments and 13 reverse primers for TCR Jbeta segments was used. TCRdb carries this immuneACCESS record with in-frame sequences only. Its versions omit some clonotypes, under half of them owing to an unresolved V gene in the studies checked, with the rest unexplained. For this sample there are some 160,000 clones; approximately 68% appear just once. The top ten constitute about 4.5% of the sample. The specimen sequenced was PBMCs. The origin of the receptors is a man in his fifties or sixties in good health and CMV-seronegative.

Only a few counts were recorded for this clone. The J gene is TRBJ1-5, the V gene TRBV5-4, with no clear D. Trimming pared 0 bases from V and 4 bases from J, leaving 11 bases between. Germline-derived CDR1 and CDR2 are SGHNT and YYREEE (reference sequence). The CDR3 length is 15 residues. The CDR3 DNA is TGTGCCAGCAGCTTGGATCCAGGAGGAAATCAGCCCCAGCATTTT. Its translation: CASSLDPGGNQPQHF. Based on the CDR3 plus reference TRBV5-4 and TRBJ1-5, the full variable domain is ETGVTQSPTHLIKTRGQQVTLRCSSQSGHNTVSWYQQALGQGPQFIFQYYREEENGRGNFPPRFSGLQFPNYSSELNVNALELDDSALYLCASSLDPGGNQPQHFGDGTRLSIL.

This chain links TRBV25-1 with TRBJ2-5; maybe TRBD1 (8 bases). The DNA end favors TRBJ2-7, so the J call may be wrong. The germline V gene encodes CDR1 MGHDK and CDR2 SYGVNS. This CDR3 region has 16 residues. CDR3 nucleotides: TGTGCCAGCAGTGAATCGGGGGGAACAGGGGGGTACGAGCAGTACTTC. It encodes CASSESGGTGGYEQYF.

As to this clone: Other DNA sequences in this specimen translate into the identical CDR3. The chain has TRBV5-1 and TRBJ2-7, with D perhaps matching TRBD2 (6 bases). Trimming removed 2 bases from V and 2 bases from J, with 14 bases in between. Germline CDR1 is SGHRS and CDR2 is YFSETQ. The CDR3 contains 15 residues. DNA for the CDR3: TGCGCCAGCAGCTTTGGAGGGAATAATCCCTACGAGCAGTACTTC. It codes for CASSFGGNNPYEQYF.

The chain combines TRBV5-1 with TRBJ2-7; 7 bases are a match to TRBD2. CDR3 length: 15 residues. The germline V gene encodes CDR1 SGHRS and CDR2 YFSETQ. V shed 1 base and J 6 bases; nucleotides not matched to a gene: 10. As DNA, the CDR3 is TGCGCCAGCAGCTTGTCGACTAGCAGTGGAGCCGAGCAGTACTTC. It codes for CASSLSTSSGAEQYF.

This clone has only one observation. This rearrangement joins TRBV5-4 to TRBJ1-4; no reliable D call. The CDR3 runs to 14 residues. Germline V gene lookup returns CDR1 SGHNT and CDR2 YYREEE (reference sequence). The V and J ends lost 4 bases and 4 bases respectively, with 11 bases between them. The CDR3 DNA reads as TGTGCCAGCAGCGGAGGGCGCCTTAATGAAAAACTGTTTTTT. Translating it yields CASSGGRLNEKLFF. Complete variable domain (other parts from reference TRBV5-4 and TRBJ1-4): ETGVTQSPTHLIKTRGQQVTLRCSSQSGHNTVSWYQQALGQGPQFIFQYYREEENGRGNFPPRFSGLQFPNYSSELNVNALELDDSALYLCASSGGRLNEKLFFGSGTQLSVL.